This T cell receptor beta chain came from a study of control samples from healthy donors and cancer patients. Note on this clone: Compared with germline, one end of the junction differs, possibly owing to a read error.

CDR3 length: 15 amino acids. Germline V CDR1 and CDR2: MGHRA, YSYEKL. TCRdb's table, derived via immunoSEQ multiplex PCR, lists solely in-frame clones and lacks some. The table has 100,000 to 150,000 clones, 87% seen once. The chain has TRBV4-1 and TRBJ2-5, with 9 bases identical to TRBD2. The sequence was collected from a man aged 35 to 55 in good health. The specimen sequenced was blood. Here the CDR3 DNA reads TGCCCCAGCAGCCAACTCATGCGGGGGGGGGAGACCCAGTACTTC. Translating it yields CPSSQLMRGGETQYF.